Here is one T cell receptor beta chain with its context. Its target is unknown. The sample is drawn from a study of CD8 T cells in Susac syndrome. Germline CDR1 reads MNHEY; CDR2 reads SVGAGI. V lost 2 bases and J lost 0; bases outside the gene matches: 7. This CDR3 is 17 amino acids long. Points from the study as a whole: As the study acknowledged, the number of individuals in its TCR sequencing and HLA analysis was relatively small.

Reverse transcription used about 0.45 to 1 ug RNA and random hexamers. Multiplex immunoSEQ PCR targeted 54 Vbeta and 13 Jbeta TCR beta segments. TCRdb independently ran MiXCR on the immunoSEQ multiplex PCR reads; one entry per CDR3 protein. Of about 210,000 distinct CDR3 sequences detected, approximately 93% appear once; the ten largest clones hold approximately 0.098%. The TCR sequence derives from a human donor in good health. The specimen was CD4+ T cells from PBMCs. The chain couples TRBV6-5 to TRBJ2-1, with 7 nucleotides matching TRBD2. The CDR3 DNA sequence: TGTGCCAGCAGTTACCAGGTCGGCGGGAGCTCCTACAATGAGCAGTTCTTC. This translates into CASSYQVGGSSYNEQFF.